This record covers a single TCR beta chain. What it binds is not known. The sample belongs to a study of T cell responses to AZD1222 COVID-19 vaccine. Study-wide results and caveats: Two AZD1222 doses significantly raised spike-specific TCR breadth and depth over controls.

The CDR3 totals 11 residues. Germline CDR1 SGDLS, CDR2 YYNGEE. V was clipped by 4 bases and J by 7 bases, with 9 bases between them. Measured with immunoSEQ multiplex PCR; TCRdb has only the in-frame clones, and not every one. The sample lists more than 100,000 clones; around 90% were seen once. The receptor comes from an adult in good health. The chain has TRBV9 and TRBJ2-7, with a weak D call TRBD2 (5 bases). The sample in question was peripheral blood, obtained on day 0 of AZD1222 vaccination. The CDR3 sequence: CASSSSGEQYF. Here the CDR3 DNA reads TGTGCCAGCAGCTCATCGGGGGAGCAGTACTTC.